These 32 T cell receptor beta chains came from one sample sequenced in a study of shared clonotypes between healthy human individuals. The protocol was immunoSEQ multiplex PCR, while the TCRdb copy is restricted to in-frame clones and leaves out a portion. The top ten hold less than 15% of the sample, which has hundreds of thousands of clones, about four fifths seen once. Sequencing was performed on PBMCs. These receptor sequences come from a woman aged 35 to 49 in good health. Some clones in this sample may be carry-over from other donors' samples.

The rearrangement joins TRBV10-3 to TRBJ2-3; no clear D. Germline assignment: CDR1 ENHRY and CDR2 SYGVKD. Deletions cut 3 bases from V and 6 bases from J, with 13 bases between. CDR3 size: 14 residues. CDR3 loop: CAISDVLSGDTQYF. For the CDR3, the DNA is TGTGCCATCAGTGATGTTCTCTCCGGGGATACGCAGTATTTT.

CDR3 sequence: CASSATDYTYEQYF. CDR3 sequence (DNA): TGCGCCAGCAGCGCGACGGACTACACCTACGAGCAGTACTTC. V and J are TRBV5-1 and TRBJ2-7, with D possibly being TRBD2 (6 bases). Germline V gives CDR1 SGHRS, CDR2 YFSETQ. This CDR3 has 14 residues. Trimming stripped 4 bases from V and 2 bases from J, with 13 bases between.

The V and J genes are TRBV5-1 and TRBJ1-1; a possible D gene is TRBD1 (5 bases). CDR1 SGHRS and CDR2 YFSETQ come from the germline V gene. This CDR3 spans 15 amino acids. V shed 4 bases and J shed 5 bases, with 18 bases lying between them. The CDR3 loop reads CASSPFEAGETEAFF. In DNA, the CDR3 is TGCGCCAGCAGCCCTTTTGAGGCGGGGGAGACTGAAGCTTTCTTT.

The chain carries TRBV21-1 and TRBJ1-4; the DNA was not compared with TRBD1, the D call given in the table. TRBV21-1 is assigned pseudogene status. The CDR3 covers 16 residues. In DNA, the CDR3 is TGTGCCAGCAGCAAAGCGGGGACATACGAATATGAAAAACTGTTTTTT. Encoded protein: CASSKAGTYEYEKLFF.

The chain links TRBV5-4 to TRBJ1-1; a weak D match, TRBD1 (5 bases). This CDR3 is 12 amino acids long. V lost 9 bases to trimming and J lost 4 bases, with 13 bases between them. Looked up from germline, CDR1 is SGHNT and CDR2 is YYREEE (reference sequence). CDR3 sequence (DNA): TGTGCCACTCGCAGGGCCGGCACTGAAGCTTTCTTT. Translation gives CATRRAGTEAFF.

The J gene is TRBJ2-7, the V gene TRBV28, with D perhaps TRBD1 (5 bases). Germline V gene sequence: CDR1 MDHEN, CDR2 SYDVKM. The ends were cut back, 6 bases at V and 0 bases at J, with 15 bases in the middle. This CDR3 region has 15 residues. Here the CDR3 reads CASSPLGVTSYEQYF. CDR3 in DNA: TGTGCCAGCAGCCCGCTAGGGGTGACCTCCTACGAGCAGTACTTC.

The gene calls are TRBV28 and TRBJ1-2; a possible D gene is TRBD1 (5 bases). Between the trimmed V and J ends, which lost 4 bases and 3 bases, there was a span of 15 bases. Per germline, CDR1 MDHEN and CDR2 SYDVKM. The length of the CDR3 is 15 residues. Here the CDR3 reads CASSSWTPHYYGYTF. The DNA of the CDR3 is TGTGCCAGCAGTTCGTGGACACCGCATTACTATGGCTACACCTTC.

This clone has a count of ten or more. This same CDR3 is encoded by further DNA sequences in the sample. The chain recombines TRBV9 with TRBJ1-5; D is uncertain. V was pared by 0 bases and J by 6 bases, with 7 bases between. The length of the CDR3 is 13 residues. Looked up from germline, CDR1 is SGDLS and CDR2 is YYNGEE. The CDR3 coding sequence is TGTGCCAGCAGCGTAGATGAGGGTCAGCCCCAGCATTTT. It yields the protein CASSVDEGQPQHF.

Many counts were recorded for this clone. This chain connects TRBV27 to TRBJ1-2; D unresolved. The CDR3 is 13 residues long. Trimming cost V 3 bases and J 5 bases, with 10 bases left between them. Germline CDR1 MNHEY, CDR2 SMNVEV (reference sequence). The chain's CDR3 is CASSFRAGYGYTF. DNA for the CDR3: TGTGCCAGCAGTTTTAGGGCAGGTTATGGCTACACCTTC.

V gene TRBV27 combines with J gene TRBJ2-1; 7 positions match TRBD2. The CDR3 consists of 15 residues. The V segment lost 1 base and the J segment 9 bases; nucleotides outside the gene matches: 9. Germline values: CDR1 MNHEY, CDR2 SMNVEV (reference sequence). CDR3 bases: TGTGCCAGCAGTTTATATGGGGGGGGGATTGGTGAGCAGTTCTTC. It yields the protein CASSLYGGGIGEQFF.

Ten or more counts support this clone. For the CDR3, the DNA is TGTGCCAGCAGTGACTCCGTTAGGGTGAATGAGCAGTTCTTC. Translating it yields CASSDSVRVNEQFF. The chain recombines TRBV6-1 with TRBJ2-1; D unresolved. The CDR3 covers 14 residues. V dropped 3 bases and J dropped 7 bases, with 13 bases sitting between them. Germline CDR1 is MNHNS and CDR2 is SASEGT.

CDR3 protein: CASSQVASYEQFF. DNA for the CDR3: TGTGCCAGCAGCCAAGTGGCTAGCTATGAGCAGTTCTTC. The gene calls are TRBV4-2 and TRBJ2-1, with D perhaps matching TRBD2 (5 bases). The V and J ends lost 1 base and 8 bases respectively, with 9 bases between them. The CDR3 is made up of 13 amino acids. Germline V gives CDR1 LGHNA, CDR2 YNFKEQ.

The J gene is TRBJ1-3, the V gene TRBV7-7; D may be TRBD1 (5 bases). The germline V and J ends were trimmed by 3 bases and 2 bases, with 14 bases remaining between them. The CDR3 covers 16 residues. Germline CDR1 is SSHAT and CDR2 is FNYEAQ (reference sequence). The CDR3: CASSFGTPETGNTIYF. CDR3 nucleotides: TGTGCCAGCAGCTTCGGGACCCCTGAAACTGGAAACACCATATATTTT. Drawing the rest from reference TRBV7-7 and TRBJ1-3, the complete variable domain is GAGVSQSPRYKVTKRGQDVTLRCDPISSHATLYWYQQALGQGPEFLTYFNYEAQPDKSGLPSDRFSAERPEGSISTLTIQRTEQRDSAMYRCASSFGTPETGNTIYFGEGSWLTVV.

The chain recombines TRBV28 with TRBJ2-5; 8 bases are shared with TRBD2. The CDR3 is made up of 17 amino acids. With 6 bases clipped from V and 1 base from J, the junction kept 13 bases outside the gene matches. Germline CDR1 MDHEN, CDR2 SYDVKM. CDR3 protein: CASSRLAIRGAQETQYF. The DNA for the CDR3 is TGTGCCAGCAGCCGACTAGCGATACGTGGGGCCCAAGAGACCCAGTACTTC.

About this clone: A far larger clone is one nucleotide away, so this likely arose from a read error. This chain uses TRBV4-1 with TRBJ2-7; the D gene is possibly TRBD1 (6 bases). CDR1 MGHRA and CDR2 YSYEKL come from the germline V gene. CDR3 length equals 11 residues. The CDR3 DNA reads as TGCGCCAACAGCCAACAGGGCGAGCAGTACTTC. Amino acids: CANSQQGEQYF.

The chain is built from TRBV29-1 and TRBJ1-1; unclear D gene. The germline CDR1 and CDR2 sequences are SQVTM and ANQGSEA. This CDR3 comprises 12 residues. V gave up 7 bases and J gave up 6 bases, with 15 bases separating them. CDR3 coding DNA: TGCAGCGCCGCAAGGCCTAGGGCTGAAGCTTTCTTT. It encodes CSAARPRAEAFF.

V is TRBV30 and J is TRBJ1-5, with D unclear. CDR3 length: 17 amino acids. In germline, CDR1 is GTSNPN, CDR2 SVGIG (reference sequence). The V and J ends lost 0 bases and 4 bases respectively, with 19 bases between them. The CDR3 DNA reads TGTGCCTGGAGTGTTGGCCATGGGTCTTTGGGTAATCAGCCCCAGCATTTT. This encodes CAWSVGHGSLGNQPQHF.

This clone was counted only a few times. The chain carries TRBV20-1 and TRBJ2-7; TRBD2 is a possible D gene (6 bases). Germline V lookup: CDR1 DFQATT, CDR2 SNEGSKA (reference sequence). The CDR3 sequence is 11 residues long. The CDR3 coding sequence is TGCGCCCCTAGCGTTACCGACGAGCAGTACTTC. Amino acids: CAPSVTDEQYF.

The rearrangement links TRBV10-3 to TRBJ2-1; weak D call: TRBD2 (5 bases). CDR3 length: 13 residues. The ends were cut back, 7 bases at V and 5 bases at J, with 12 bases in the middle. Germline loops: CDR1 ENHRY, CDR2 SYGVKD. As DNA, the CDR3 is TGTGCCATCACTAGCACGCAGGACAATGAGCAGTTCTTC. Protein product: CAITSTQDNEQFF.

The chain has TRBV7-9 and TRBJ1-2; no firm D call. V lost 5 bases and J lost 8, with 15 bases in between. The CDR3 is made up of 13 amino acids. The germline V gene has CDR1 SEHNR and CDR2 FQNEAQ (reference sequence). CDR3 bases: TGTGCCAGCAGCCCCCCGAGGGCTGGAGGCTACACCTTC. Encoded protein: CASSPPRAGGYTF.

The sample holds one count of this clone. The rearrangement links TRBV7-9 to TRBJ1-5; D possibly corresponds to TRBD1 (6 bases). CDR1 SEHNR and CDR2 FQNEAQ come from the germline V gene (reference sequence). This CDR3 has 12 amino acids. The V gene lost 0 bases and the J gene lost 9 bases, with 6 bases spanning the gap. CDR3 in amino acids: CASSLAQGPQHF. CDR3 coding DNA: TGTGCCAGCAGCTTAGCACAGGGGCCCCAGCATTTT. Combining the CDR3 with reference TRBV7-9 and TRBJ1-5 gives the whole variable domain DTGVSQNPRHKITKRGQNVTFRCDPISEHNRLYWYRQTLGQGPEFLTYFQNEAQLEKSRLLSDRFSAERPKGSFSTLEIQRTEQGDSAMYLCASSLAQGPQHFGDGTRLSIL.

The rearrangement joins TRBV11-2 to TRBJ2-1; 7 bases are shared with TRBD2. From germline, CDR1 is SGHAT and CDR2 FQNNGV. Trimming removed 4 bases from V and 8 bases from J; junction bases left unmatched: 2. CDR3 size: 12 residues. The CDR3 DNA is TGTGCCAGCAGCTCACTAGCGTATGAGCAGTTCTTC. It encodes CASSSLAYEQFF.

V and J are TRBV27 and TRBJ1-1; 7 nucleotides agree with TRBD1. Germline values: CDR1 MNHEY, CDR2 SMNVEV (reference sequence). The CDR3 is 11 residues long. Trimming took 6 bases from V and 6 from J; bases not matched to a gene: 1. The chain's CDR3 is CASSRGSEAFF. The CDR3 coding sequence is TGTGCCAGCAGCAGGGGGTCTGAAGCTTTCTTT.

The chain is built from TRBV7-2 and TRBJ2-7; D remains ambiguous. This CDR3 comprises 14 residues. V lost 5 bases, J lost 1 base, and 12 bases lay in between. Germline-derived CDR1 and CDR2 are SGHTA and FQGNSA. This CDR3 is CASSRRARSYEQYF. DNA for the CDR3: TGTGCCAGCAGCCGCCGAGCTCGATCCTACGAGCAGTACTTC. The full variable domain, its missing parts supplied by reference TRBV7-2 and TRBJ2-7, is GAGVSQSPSNKVTEKGKDVELRCDPISGHTALYWYRQSLGQGLEFLIYFQGNSAPDKSGLPSDRFSAERTGGSVSTLTIQRTQQEDSAVYLCASSRRARSYEQYFGPGTRLTVT.

At least ten counts were recorded for this clone. The gene calls are TRBV18 and TRBJ1-5; D is undetermined. Trimming took off 6 bases at V and 7 bases at J, with 13 bases between the two ends. CDR1 and CDR2 from the germline V gene are KGHSH and LQKENI. This CDR3 region has 13 residues. The CDR3 spells CASSPTREQPQHF. CDR3 sequence (DNA): TGTGCCAGCTCTCCAACGCGGGAACAGCCCCAGCATTTT.

Here the CDR3 reads CASSNPLGTSYPSNEQFF. The CDR3 region has the DNA TGTGCCAGTAGTAACCCGCTCGGGACTAGCTACCCCTCCAATGAGCAGTTCTTC. This chain connects TRBV19 to TRBJ2-1, with TRBD2 identical over 9 bases. The CDR3 consists of 18 residues. V dropped 4 bases and J dropped 6; count of bases not matched to a gene: 16. The germline V gene has CDR1 LNHDA and CDR2 SQIVND (reference sequence).

The chain recombines TRBV19 with TRBJ1-1, with D possibly TRBD1 on 5 matching bases. The CDR3 is made up of 15 amino acids. CDR1 and CDR2 from the germline V gene are LNHDA and SQIVND (reference sequence). V was pared by 9 bases and J by 5 bases, with 22 bases between. CDR3 protein: CASASPGSVGTEAFF. CDR3 nucleotides: TGTGCCAGCGCCTCCCCAGGGAGTGTGGGGACTGAAGCTTTCTTT.

The chain's CDR3 is CASSPLGLNYGYTF. The CDR3 bases are TGTGCCAGCAGCCCGTTGGGACTGAACTATGGCTACACCTTC. This chain joins TRBV7-8 and TRBJ1-2; D is perhaps TRBD1 (5 bases). Trimming removed 5 bases from V and 2 bases from J, with 12 bases in between. The germline V gene has CDR1 SGHVS and CDR2 FQNEAQ. The CDR3 runs 14 residues.

The J gene is TRBJ1-1, the V gene TRBV7-9, with D uncertain. The length of the CDR3 is 16 residues. The germline V gene encodes CDR1 SEHNR and CDR2 FQNEAQ (reference sequence). V was clipped by 5 bases and J by 1 base, with 17 bases between them. CDR3 loop: CASSVPSGEKNTEAFF. The CDR3 nucleotides are TGTGCCAGCAGCGTACCTAGTGGGGAGAAGAACACTGAAGCTTTCTTT.

This chain joins TRBV30 and TRBJ1-2; D gene unclear. The germline CDR1 and CDR2 sequences are GTSNPN and SVGIG (reference sequence). Trimming cost V 0 bases and J 6 bases, with 14 bases left between them. The CDR3 runs 14 residues. The CDR3 DNA is TGTGCCTGGAGTGTAGACACCATCACTCATGGCTACACCTTC. Translating gives CAWSVDTITHGYTF.

Details on this clone: This likely traces to a read error, being one base from a far larger clone. Within the sample, other DNA sequences also encode this same CDR3. The gene calls are TRBV29-1 and TRBJ1-1, with D tentatively TRBD1 (6 bases). Per the germline V gene, CDR1 is SQVTM and CDR2 is ANQGSEA. The CDR3 covers 13 residues. The CDR3 bases are TGCAGCGTTGCACAGGGCAGCGGCACTGAGGCTTTCTTT. Its protein is CSVAQGSGTEAFF.

This clone was recorded a few times. The DNA for the CDR3 is TGTGCCACCAGCAGAGATCTTGGGGCCCGGGGGTCCGGGGAGCTGTTTTTT. Translated, it gives CATSRDLGARGSGELFF. J is TRBJ2-2 and V is TRBV15; a possible D gene is TRBD2 (6 bases). V lost 0 bases and J lost 6, with 17 bases in between. Looked up from germline, CDR1 is LNHNV and CDR2 is YYDKDF (reference sequence). CDR3 length: 17 amino acids.